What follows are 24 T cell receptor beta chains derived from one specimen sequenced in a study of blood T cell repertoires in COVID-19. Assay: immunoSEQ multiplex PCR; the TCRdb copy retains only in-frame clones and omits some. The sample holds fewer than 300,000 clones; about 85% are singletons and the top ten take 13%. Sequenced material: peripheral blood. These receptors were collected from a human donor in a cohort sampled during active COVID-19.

The CDR3 spells CASGLDRSSYNSPLHF. The CDR3 DNA sequence: TGTGCTAGTGGTTTGGACAGATCCTCCTATAATTCACCCCTCCACTTT. V usage is TRBV12-5 and J usage is TRBJ1-6; unclear D gene. CDR1 and CDR2 from the germline V gene are LGHNT and FRNRAP. This CDR3 contains 16 residues. The ends were cut back, 1 base at V and 0 bases at J, with 7 bases in the middle.

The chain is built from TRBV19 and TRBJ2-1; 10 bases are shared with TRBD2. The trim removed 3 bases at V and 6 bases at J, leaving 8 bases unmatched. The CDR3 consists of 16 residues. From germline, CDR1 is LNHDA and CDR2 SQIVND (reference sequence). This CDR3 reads CASSMPSGSSGNEQFF. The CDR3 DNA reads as TGTGCCAGTAGTATGCCTAGCGGGAGCAGTGGCAATGAGCAGTTCTTC.

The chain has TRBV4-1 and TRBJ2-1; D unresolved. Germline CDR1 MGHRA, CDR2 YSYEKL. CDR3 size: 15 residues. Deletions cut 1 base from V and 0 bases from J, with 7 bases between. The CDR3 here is CASSQVIVSYNEQFF. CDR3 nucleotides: TGCGCCAGCAGCCAAGTTATCGTCTCCTACAATGAGCAGTTCTTC.

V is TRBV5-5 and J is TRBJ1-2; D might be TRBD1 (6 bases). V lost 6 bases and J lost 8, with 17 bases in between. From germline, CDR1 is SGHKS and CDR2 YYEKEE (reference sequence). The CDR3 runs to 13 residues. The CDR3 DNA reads TGTGCCAGCACCGGAGGGGGGGCGCGCGGCTACACCTTC. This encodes CASTGGGARGYTF. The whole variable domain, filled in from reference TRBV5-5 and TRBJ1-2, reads DAGVTQSPTHLIKTRGQQVTLRCSPISGHKSVSWYQQVLGQGPQFIFQYYEKEERGRGNFPDRFSARQFPNYSSELNVNALLLGDSALYLCASTGGGARGYTFGSGTRLTVV.

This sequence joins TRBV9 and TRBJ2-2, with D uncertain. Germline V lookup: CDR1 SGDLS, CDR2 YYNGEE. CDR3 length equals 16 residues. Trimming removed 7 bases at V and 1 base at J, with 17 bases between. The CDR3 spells CASSPLAGGNTGELFF. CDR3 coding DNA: TGTGCCAGCTCACCCTTGGCCGGCGGGAACACCGGGGAGCTGTTTTTT.

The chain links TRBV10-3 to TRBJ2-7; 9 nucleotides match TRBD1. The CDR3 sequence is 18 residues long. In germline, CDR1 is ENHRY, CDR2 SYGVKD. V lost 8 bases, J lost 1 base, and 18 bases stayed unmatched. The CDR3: CAIGRAGQGEIFSYEQYF. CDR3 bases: TGTGCCATCGGACGGGCGGGACAGGGCGAAATATTTTCCTACGAGCAGTACTTC.

The CDR3 loop reads CASSFRIGGAYEQYF. CDR3 DNA sequence: TGCGCCAGCAGCTTCCGTATAGGGGGAGCCTACGAGCAGTACTTC. The chain couples TRBV5-1 to TRBJ2-7; D perhaps matches TRBD1 (6 bases). Germline V gene sequence: CDR1 SGHRS, CDR2 YFSETQ. The CDR3 runs to 15 residues. Trimming took 2 bases from V and 2 from J, leaving 14 bases between them.

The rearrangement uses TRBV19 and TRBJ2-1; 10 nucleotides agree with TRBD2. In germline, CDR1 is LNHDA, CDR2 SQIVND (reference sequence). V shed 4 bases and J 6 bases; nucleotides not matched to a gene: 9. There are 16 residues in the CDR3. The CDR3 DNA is TGTGCCAGTAGTACCCACGGACTAGCGGCAATCAATGAGCAGTTCTTC. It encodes CASSTHGLAAINEQFF.

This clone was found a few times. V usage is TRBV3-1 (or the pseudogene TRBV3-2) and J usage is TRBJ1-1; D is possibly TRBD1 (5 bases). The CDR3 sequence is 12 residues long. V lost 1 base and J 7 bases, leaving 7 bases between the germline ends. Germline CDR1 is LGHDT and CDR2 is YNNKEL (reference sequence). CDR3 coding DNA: TGTGCCAGCAGCCAAGGACAGCTTGAAGCTTTCTTT. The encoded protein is CASSQGQLEAFF.

The CDR3 DNA is TGTGCCACCAGTGATACAAGCAATGAGCAGTTCTTC. Translating it yields CATSDTSNEQFF. J is TRBJ2-1 and V is TRBV24-1; D gene ambiguous. V was trimmed by 3 bases and J by 6 bases, leaving 5 bases between them. This CDR3 has 12 residues. The germline CDR1 and CDR2 sequences are KGHDR and SFDVKD.

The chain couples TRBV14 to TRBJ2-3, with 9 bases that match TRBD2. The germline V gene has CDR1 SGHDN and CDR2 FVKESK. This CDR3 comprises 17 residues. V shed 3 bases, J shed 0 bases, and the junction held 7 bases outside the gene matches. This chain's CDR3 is CASSHDSSGKSTDTQYF. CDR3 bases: TGTGCCAGCAGCCATGATTCTAGCGGGAAAAGCACAGATACGCAGTATTTT.

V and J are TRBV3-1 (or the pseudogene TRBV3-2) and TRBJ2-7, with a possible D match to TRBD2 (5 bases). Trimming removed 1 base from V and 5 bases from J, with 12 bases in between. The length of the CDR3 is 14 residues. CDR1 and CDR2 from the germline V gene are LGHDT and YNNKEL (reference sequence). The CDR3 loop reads CASSQAGLADEQYF. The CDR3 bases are TGTGCCAGCAGCCAAGCCGGGCTAGCTGACGAGCAGTACTTC.

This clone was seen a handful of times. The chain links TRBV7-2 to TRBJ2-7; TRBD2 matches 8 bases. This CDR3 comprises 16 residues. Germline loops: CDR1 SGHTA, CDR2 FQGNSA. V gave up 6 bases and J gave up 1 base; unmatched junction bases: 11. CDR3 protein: CASRESGSGSSYEQYF. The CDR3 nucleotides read TGTGCCAGCAGGGAAAGTGGGAGCGGGAGTTCCTACGAGCAGTACTTC.

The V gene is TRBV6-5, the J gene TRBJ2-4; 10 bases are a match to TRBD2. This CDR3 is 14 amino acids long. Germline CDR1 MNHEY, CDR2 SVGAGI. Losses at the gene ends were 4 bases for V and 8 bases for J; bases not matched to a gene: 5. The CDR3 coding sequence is TGTGCCAGCAGTTCTGGACTAGCGGTACACATTCAGTACTTC. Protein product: CASSSGLAVHIQYF.

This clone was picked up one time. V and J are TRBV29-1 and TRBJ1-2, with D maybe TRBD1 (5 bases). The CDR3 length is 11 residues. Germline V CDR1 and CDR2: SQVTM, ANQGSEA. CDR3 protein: CTTAGLFGYTF. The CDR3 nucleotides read TGCACCACGGCAGGGCTTTTCGGCTACACCTTC.

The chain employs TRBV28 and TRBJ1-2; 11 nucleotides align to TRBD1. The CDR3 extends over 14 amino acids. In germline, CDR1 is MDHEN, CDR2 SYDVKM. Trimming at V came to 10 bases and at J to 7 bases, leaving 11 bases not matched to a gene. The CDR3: CATGWTGQGVGYTF. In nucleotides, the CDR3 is TGTGCCACCGGATGGACGGGACAGGGGGTTGGCTACACCTTC.

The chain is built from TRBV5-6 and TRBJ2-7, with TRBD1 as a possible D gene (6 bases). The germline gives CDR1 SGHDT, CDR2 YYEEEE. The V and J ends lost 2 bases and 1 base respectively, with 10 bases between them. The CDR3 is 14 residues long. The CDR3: CASSLGQQSYEQYF. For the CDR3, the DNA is TGTGCCAGCAGCTTAGGACAGCAGTCCTACGAGCAGTACTTC. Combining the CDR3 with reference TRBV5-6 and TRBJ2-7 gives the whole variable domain DAGVTQSPTHLIKTRGQQVTLRCSPKSGHDTVSWYQQALGQGPQFIFQYYEEEERQRGNFPDRFSGHQFPNYSSELNVNALLLGDSALYLCASSLGQQSYEQYFGPGTRLTVT.

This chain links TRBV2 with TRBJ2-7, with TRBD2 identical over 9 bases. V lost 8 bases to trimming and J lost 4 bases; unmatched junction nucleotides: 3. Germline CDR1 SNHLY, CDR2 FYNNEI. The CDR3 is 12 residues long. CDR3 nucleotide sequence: TGTGCCAGCTATAGCGGGAGATACGAGCAGTACTTC. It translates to CASYSGRYEQYF.

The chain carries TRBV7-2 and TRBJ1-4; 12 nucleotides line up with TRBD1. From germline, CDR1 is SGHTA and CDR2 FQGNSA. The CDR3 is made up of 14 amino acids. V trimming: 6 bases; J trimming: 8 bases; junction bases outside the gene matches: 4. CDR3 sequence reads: CASRQGTGGEKLFF. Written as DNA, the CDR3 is TGTGCCAGCAGACAAGGGACAGGGGGCGAAAAACTGTTTTTT.

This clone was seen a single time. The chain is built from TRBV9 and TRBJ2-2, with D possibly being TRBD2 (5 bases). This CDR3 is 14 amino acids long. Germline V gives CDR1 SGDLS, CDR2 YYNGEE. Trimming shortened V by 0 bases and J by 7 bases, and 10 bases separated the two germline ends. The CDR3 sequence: CASSVGGAGGELFF. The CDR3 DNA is TGTGCCAGCAGCGTAGGGGGAGCAGGCGGGGAGCTGTTTTTT.

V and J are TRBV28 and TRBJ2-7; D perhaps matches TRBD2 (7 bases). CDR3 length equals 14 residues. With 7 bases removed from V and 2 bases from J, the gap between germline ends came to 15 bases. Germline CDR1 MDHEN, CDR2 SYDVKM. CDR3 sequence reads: CASKGGGTTYEQYF. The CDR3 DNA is TGTGCCAGCAAGGGGGGAGGGACCACCTACGAGCAGTACTTC.

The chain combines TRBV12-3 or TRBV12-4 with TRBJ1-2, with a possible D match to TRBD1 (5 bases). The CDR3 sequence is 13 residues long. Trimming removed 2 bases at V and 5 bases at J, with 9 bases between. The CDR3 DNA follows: TGTGCCAGCAGTTTAAAGGGGACTTATGGCTACACCTTC. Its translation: CASSLKGTYGYTF.

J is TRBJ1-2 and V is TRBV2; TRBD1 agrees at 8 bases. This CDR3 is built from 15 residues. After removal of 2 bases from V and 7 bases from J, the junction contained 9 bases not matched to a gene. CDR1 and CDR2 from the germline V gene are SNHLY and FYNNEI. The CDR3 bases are TGTGCCAGCAGTGAATCAGGGGGCGCGGTAGGTGGCTACACCTTC. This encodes CASSESGGAVGGYTF. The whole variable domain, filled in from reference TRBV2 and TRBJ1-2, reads EPEVTQTPSHQVTQMGQEVILRCVPISNHLYFYWYRQILGQKVEFLVSFYNNEISEKSEIFDDQFSVERPDGSNFTLKIRSTKLEDSAMYFCASSESGGAVGGYTFGSGTRLTVV.

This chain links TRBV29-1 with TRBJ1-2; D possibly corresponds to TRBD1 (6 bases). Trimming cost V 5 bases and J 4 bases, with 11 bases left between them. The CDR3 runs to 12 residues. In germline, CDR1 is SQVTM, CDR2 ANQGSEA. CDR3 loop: CSVREGVYGYTF. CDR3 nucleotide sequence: TGCAGCGTTCGGGAGGGGGTCTATGGCTACACCTTC.